Sequencing of this T cell receptor beta chain was carried out in a study of neurological immune-mediated disorders. This clonotype occurred many times. Its antigen remains unknown. Time point in this sample: longitudinal time-point 2. It was from 2 million PBMCs stored at -80 C that the unsorted libraries were obtained. General observations from the study: The greatest degree of TCR clonal expansion was observed in HTLV-1-associated myelopathy, with the lowest in multiple sclerosis, below that of healthy controls. The expanded clones of different subjects shared no CDR3 amino acid sequences (suggesting private repertoires in all groups).

Germline loops: CDR1 MRHNA, CDR2 SNTAGT. Trimming at V came to 0 bases and at J to 3 bases, leaving 7 bases not matched to a gene. The CDR3 consists of 18 residues. Synthesis of cDNA used 5'RACE (with 10-nucleotide random UMIs). TCRdb recomputed calls from the 5' RACE reads with MiXCR, one row per CDR3 protein. The sample records some 60,000 distinct CDR3 sequences, roughly 10% being singletons. The clonotype was recovered from a man between 25 and 39 years old in good health. V is TRBV6-4 and J is TRBJ2-2, with 10 bases that match TRBD2. Sequenced: PBMCs. The CDR3 reads CASSDSIILAGDTGELFF. The CDR3 bases are TGTGCCAGCAGTGACTCGATAATCCTAGCGGGAGACACCGGGGAGCTGTTTTTT.